Listed below are T cell receptor beta chains from one sample, sequenced in a study of identical twins. TCRdb itself ran the 5' RACE reads through MiXCR, one entry per CDR3 protein. The sample lists roughly 200,000 distinct CDR3 sequences, 15% seen once, with around 40% in the top ten. The same sample was also studied in work on T cells expressing NK-cell markers.

Sequenced sample: CD8+ T cells sorted from blood. The source of these receptors is a woman aged 18-29 years in good health. The CDR3 runs from the conserved cysteine through the conserved F or W. Each record gives: J gene, CDR3 length, clone size, D gene, V gene, CDR3 DNA, CDR3 protein. A D gene is named only where the DNA matches it firmly. Some rows mark clone size as missing; the rest say once, few, many or name a class of expanded clone.

TRBJ1-1 17 many TRBD1 TRBV5-1 TGCGCCAGCAGCCCTAGGACAGGGGGCATCGTAGACACTGAAGCTTTCTTT CASSPRTGGIVDTEAFF
TRBJ2-3 18 many TRBD2 TRBV18 TGTGCCAGCTCTCTCTTTCCGGGACTAGCGAACAGGGCAGATACGCAGTATTTT CASSLFPGLANRADTQYF
TRBJ1-2 14 few - TRBV7-9 TGTGCCAGCAGATTCCCTCTGGAAGGGCGAGGCTACACCTTC CASRFPLEGRGYTF
TRBJ1-4 14 - - TRBV5-6 TGTGCCAGCAGCTTTGGCACGGGGTATGAAAAACTGTTTTTT CASSFGTGYEKLFF
TRBJ1-1 15 - TRBD1 TRBV29-1 TGCAGCGTGAGGGACAGGCGGTCCCGGAACACTGAAGCTTTCTTT CSVRDRRSRNTEAFF
TRBJ2-7 16 few TRBD2 TRBV12-3/TRBV12-4 TGTGCCAGCAGTTTCCCAGGCGCGGGGGGGAACGACGAGCAGTACTTC CASSFPGAGGNDEQYF
TRBJ2-7 14 few - TRBV5-1 TGCGCCAGCAGCTTGGACACGAGCCCCTACGAGCAGTACTTC CASSLDTSPYEQYF
TRBJ2-7 12 many - TRBV12-3/TRBV12-4 TGTGCCAGCAGTTTAAGAGGGAACGAGCAGTACTTC CASSLRGNEQYF
TRBJ2-1 14 few - TRBV5-1 TGCGCCAGCAGCTTTTTGTCTAGCTGGAATGAGCAGTTCTTC CASSFLSSWNEQFF
TRBJ2-3 15 - TRBD2 TRBV20-1 TGCAGTGCTAGAGAGAAGACTAGCGGGACAGATACGCAGTATTTT CSAREKTSGTDTQYF
TRBJ2-1 16 few TRBD2 TRBV9 TGTGCCAGCAGCGGCCTAGCGGGAGCCTCCTACAATGAGCAGTTCTTC CASSGLAGASYNEQFF
TRBJ2-7 14 few - TRBV5-5 TGTGCCAGCAGCTTGTATGCTAGCGCCTACGAGCAGTACTTC CASSLYASAYEQYF
TRBJ2-7 16 - TRBD2 TRBV4-1 TGCGCCAGCAGCCAATTTTCTCCGGGAGGATCCTACGAGCAGTACTTC CASSQFSPGGSYEQYF
TRBJ2-3 12 - - TRBV29-1 TGCAGCGTTCCAGGTCCTAAGGATGGGCAGTATTTT CSVPGPKDGQYF
TRBJ2-7 17 - TRBD2 TRBV4-1 TGCGCCAGCAGCCAAGGCCCCATGGGGGGAGGGACTTGGGAGCAGTACTTC CASSQGPMGGGTWEQYF
TRBJ2-7 16 few - TRBV12-3/TRBV12-4 TGTGCCAGCAGTTTAGTCGCTCCTACCAAAGCCTACGAGCAGTACTTC CASSLVAPTKAYEQYF
TRBJ2-7 14 - - TRBV19 TGTGCCAGTAGTGGGGGACTCGCCCCCTACGAGCAGTACTTC CASSGGLAPYEQYF
TRBJ2-3 14 few - TRBV5-1 TGCGCCAGCAGCTTGGCGACGGTCACAGATACGCAGTATTTT CASSLATVTDTQYF
TRBJ1-5 15 many - TRBV20-1 TGCAGTGCTAGTTCAGGGGTTTATAGCAATCAGCCCCAGCATTTT CSASSGVYSNQPQHF
TRBJ2-7 12 few - TRBV6-2/TRBV6-3 TGTGCCAGCAGTTATAATTGGATCGAGCAGTACTTC CASSYNWIEQYF
TRBJ1-1 15 - - TRBV7-9 TGTGCCAGCAGCTTATTTCAGGTTAGGGACACTGAAGCTTTCTTT CASSLFQVRDTEAFF
TRBJ2-1 10 - - TRBV6-5 TGTGCCAGCAGTTACGACGAGCAGTTCTTC CASSYDEQFF
TRBJ2-6 15 few - TRBV5-6 TGTGCCAGCAGTACCCCCCCCTCTGGGGCCAACGTCCTGACTTTC CASSTPPSGANVLTF